This T cell receptor beta chain was obtained from a study of chemoradiotherapy in HPV16-positive cancers. The wider study: Candidate HPV-specific clones and shared TCR motifs came from a couple of HPV16-positive patients. Study-level results: During treatment, candidate HPV-specific clones and E7-related motifs expanded in tumor. Better recurrence-free survival went with HPV-responsive T-cell expansion in HPV16-positive patients. Functional assays defining HPV-specific T cells used only two HPV16-positive patients.

The assay was immunoSEQ multiplex PCR, and TCRdb's table has in-frame clones only and misses some. The sample has about 5,700 clones, approximately 91% seen once. Concerning this clone itself: The antigen is unknown.

The V gene's germline CDR1 is MDHEN and CDR2 SYDVKM. The CDR3 spans 12 residues. Trimming shortened V by 3 bases and J by 6 bases, and 9 bases separated the two germline ends. The sequence came from a human donor with HPV-associated anogenital cancer. The rearrangement joins TRBV28 to TRBJ2-7; tentatively, D is TRBD2 (6 bases). The source was blood, collected from a patient who underwent chemoradiotherapy. The CDR3 region is CASSLGGGEQYF. CDR3 sequence (DNA): TGTGCCAGCAGTTTGGGGGGAGGCGAGCAGTACTTC.